This passage covers 25 T cell receptor beta chains from one sample sequenced in a study of blood T cell repertoires in COVID-19. Repertoires were generated with immunoSEQ multiplex PCR, while TCRdb's copy carries only in-frame clones and drops some. The sample lists approximately 230,000 clones; around 88% were seen once. Sequenced material: peripheral blood. The receptor set was obtained from an elderly man with acute or convalescent COVID-19.

The chain recombines TRBV27 with TRBJ2-2; no reliable D call. Trimming pared 3 bases from V and 0 bases from J, leaving 5 bases between. The germline gives CDR1 MNHEY, CDR2 SMNVEV (reference sequence). The CDR3 is 14 amino acids. CDR3 nucleotide sequence: TGTGCCAGCAGTTTCCCAACGAACACCGGGGAGCTGTTTTTT. This codes for CASSFPTNTGELFF.

Comments on this clone: Compared with germline, one end of the junction differs, possibly owing to a read error. The chain is built from TRBV7-2 and TRBJ2-1, with D possibly matching TRBD2 (7 bases). CDR1 and CDR2 from the germline V gene are SGHTA and FQGNSA. This CDR3 comprises 15 residues. The CDR3 DNA reads TGTGCCAGCAGCCTAGCGGACAGCTCCTACAATGAGCAGTTCTTC. Protein sequence: CASSLADSSYNEQFF.

The chain carries TRBV27 and TRBJ1-3; D gene unclear. Germline CDR1 reads MNHEY; CDR2 reads SMNVEV (reference sequence). CDR3 length equals 15 residues. Trimming left V 4 bases short and J 0 bases short, with 10 bases between. The CDR3 reads CASSSYSPSGNTIYF. The CDR3, as DNA: TGTGCCAGCAGTTCCTACAGCCCCTCTGGAAACACCATATATTTT.

The V and J genes are TRBV12-2 and TRBJ2-3; the DNA was not used to check the table's D call, TRBD2. TRBV12-2 constitutes a pseudogene. The CDR3 covers 17 residues. CDR3 region: CASRLDPGLAITDTQYF. In nucleotides, the CDR3 is TGTGCAAGTCGCTTAGATCCGGGACTAGCGATCACAGATACGCAGTATTTT.

This rearrangement joins TRBV19 to TRBJ1-2; D perhaps matches TRBD1 (6 bases). CDR1 is LNHDA, CDR2 SQIVND, per germline (reference sequence). The CDR3 loop spans 14 amino acids. Trimming left V 3 bases short and J 6 bases short, with 14 bases between. DNA for the CDR3: TGTGCCAGTAGTATTGATTGGACAGCGGATGGCTACACCTTC. Translated: CASSIDWTADGYTF.

The chain combines TRBV23-1 with TRBJ2-1, with 8 bases lining up with TRBD1. TRBV23-1 qualifies as an ORF whose function is uncertain. V lost 2 bases to trimming and J lost 0 bases; unmatched junction nucleotides: 12. The CDR3 runs to 19 residues. In DNA, the CDR3 is TGCGCCAGCAGTCAACCTGGCGCGACAGGGGCAAGCTCCTACAATGAGCAGTTCTTC. Translating gives CASSQPGATGASSYNEQFF.

The chain employs TRBV9 and TRBJ2-1, with 10 bases lining up with TRBD1. V trimming: 4 bases; J trimming: 8 bases; junction bases outside the gene matches: 6. The CDR3 length is 14 residues. CDR1 and CDR2 (germline): SGDLS, YYNGEE. The CDR3 is CASSRTGGRHEQFF. In DNA, the CDR3 is TGTGCCAGCAGCCGGACAGGGGGACGTCATGAGCAGTTCTTC.

The rearrangement uses TRBV5-6 and TRBJ1-6, with 9 bases aligning to TRBD1. V lost 4 bases and J lost 6; bases outside the gene matches: 2. From germline, CDR1 is SGHDT and CDR2 YYEEEE. The CDR3 spans 14 residues. The DNA for the CDR3 is TGTGCCAGCAGCCTGGGACAGGGTAATTCACCCCTCCACTTT. It specifies CASSLGQGNSPLHF.

V is TRBV12-5 and J is TRBJ2-3, with no clear D. The CDR3 has 14 amino acids. V was cut by 5 bases and J by 2 bases, with 11 bases left in between. Germline CDR1 and CDR2: LGHNT and FRNRAP. Written as DNA, the CDR3 is TGTGCTAGTGGTACTCCCCCGAACACAGATACGCAGTATTTT. As protein: CASGTPPNTDTQYF.

The chain uses TRBV5-1 and TRBJ2-5; maybe TRBD2 (6 bases). Germline assignment: CDR1 SGHRS and CDR2 YFSETQ. The CDR3 loop spans 16 amino acids. The germline V and J ends were trimmed by 2 bases and 1 base, with 15 bases remaining between them. The CDR3 loop reads CASSLNPSAAQETQYF. Here the CDR3 DNA reads TGCGCCAGCAGCTTAAACCCTAGCGCCGCCCAAGAGACCCAGTACTTC.

The genes are TRBV9 and TRBJ2-3, with 7 bases identical to TRBD1. Unmatched junction bases numbered 6, after V lost 3 bases and J lost 2 bases. CDR1 is SGDLS, CDR2 YYNGEE, per germline. The CDR3 loop spans 15 amino acids. CDR3 bases: TGTGCCAGCAGCGGGATAGGGGGCCCCACAGATACGCAGTATTTT. Amino acids: CASSGIGGPTDTQYF.

The V and J genes are TRBV7-2 and TRBJ2-6, with 10 nucleotides matching TRBD1. The V and J ends lost 11 bases and 2 bases, in that order; junction bases with no gene match: 9. Germline CDR1 reads SGHTA; CDR2 reads FQGNSA. The CDR3 sequence is 16 residues long. The CDR3 DNA is TGTGCCTCTTGGACAGGGGGGTTTACTGGGGCCAACGTCCTGACTTTC. It codes for CASWTGGFTGANVLTF.

The chain combines TRBV21-1 with TRBJ2-1; the table assigns TRBD1, which was not confirmed against the DNA. TRBV21-1 is a listed pseudogene. This CDR3 contains 14 residues. CDR3 DNA sequence: TGTGCCAGCAGCACCCGGACAGGCTACAATGAGCAGTTCTTC. This encodes CASSTRTGYNEQFF.

The V gene is TRBV10-3, the J gene TRBJ1-2, with D perhaps TRBD1 (5 bases). The length of the CDR3 is 13 residues. Germline lookup yields CDR1 ENHRY and CDR2 SYGVKD. V dropped 7 bases and J dropped 6 bases, with 15 bases sitting between them. The CDR3 DNA follows: TGTGCCATCAAAAAAACAGGCGAGGATGGCTACACCTTC. Translated, it gives CAIKKTGEDGYTF.

CDR3 in amino acids: CATSDFTSGGNEQFF. The CDR3 nucleotides read TGTGCCACCAGTGATTTTACTAGCGGTGGCAATGAGCAGTTCTTC. The chain joins TRBV24-1 to TRBJ2-1, with TRBD2 matching over 8 bases. V shed 1 base, J shed 6 bases, and the junction held 4 bases outside the gene matches. Germline CDR1 reads KGHDR; CDR2 reads SFDVKD. The CDR3 is 15 amino acids.

The chain employs TRBV19 and TRBJ2-3; 8 nucleotides line up with TRBD1. There are 16 residues in the CDR3. V dropped 7 bases and J dropped 3; count of bases not matched to a gene: 12. The germline CDR1 and CDR2 sequences are LNHDA and SQIVND (reference sequence). CDR3 coding DNA: TGTGCCAGTACCACAGGGACAGGTCTTCGTACAGATACGCAGTATTTT. It specifies CASTTGTGLRTDTQYF.

V and J are TRBV6-5 and TRBJ1-2, with TRBD1 identical over 10 bases. This CDR3 has 15 residues. Germline V gives CDR1 MNHEY, CDR2 SVGAGI. V was pared by 7 bases and J by 0 bases, with 5 bases of the junction left unmatched. The CDR3 nucleotides read TGTGCCAGCACCCCCGGGACAGGGGCTAACTATGGCTACACCTTC. Residues: CASTPGTGANYGYTF.

J is TRBJ1-1 and V is TRBV29-1; no definite D call. CDR3 length: 14 residues. Germline lookup yields CDR1 SQVTM and CDR2 ANQGSEA. Trimming took 5 bases from V and 1 from J, leaving 14 bases between them. The DNA for the CDR3 is TGCAGCGTTACGAGGCGTGACCAGAACACTGAAGCTTTCTTT. It is translated as CSVTRRDQNTEAFF.

The genes are TRBV14 and TRBJ1-4; 9 bases agree with TRBD1. Germline V gene data show CDR1 as SGHDN and CDR2 as FVKESK. There are 14 residues in the CDR3. Trimming took 4 bases from V and 8 from J; bases not matched to a gene: 5. CDR3 residues: CASSPGTGQEKLFF. CDR3 coding DNA: TGTGCCAGCAGCCCAGGGACAGGGCAAGAAAAACTGTTTTTT.

This clone was observed a handful of times. This chain connects TRBV27 to TRBJ1-2, with a weak D call TRBD1 (5 bases). The length of the CDR3 is 15 residues. V was trimmed by 0 bases and J by 2 bases, leaving 10 bases between them. Germline V gene data show CDR1 as MNHEY and CDR2 as SMNVEV (reference sequence). This chain's CDR3 is CASSLSRTGNYGYTF. CDR3 bases: TGTGCCAGCAGTTTATCCCGAACAGGAAACTATGGCTACACCTTC.

CDR3 loop: CSASDRLYGYTF. The CDR3 region has the DNA TGCAGCGCATCGGACAGACTCTATGGCTACACCTTC. The chain recombines TRBV29-1 with TRBJ1-2; possible D gene TRBD1, 6 bases. V was cut by 7 bases and J by 4 bases, with 13 bases left in between. Germline CDR1 SQVTM, CDR2 ANQGSEA. The CDR3 totals 12 residues. The variable domain in full, completed from reference TRBV29-1 and TRBJ1-2, reads SAVISQKPSRDICQRGTSLTIQCQVDSQVTMMFWYRQQPGQSLTLIATANQGSEATYESGFVIDKFPISRPNLTFSTLTVSNMSPEDSSIYLCSASDRLYGYTFGSGTRLTVV.

This clone has just one count. The chain recombines TRBV7-3 with TRBJ2-7; D possibly corresponds to TRBD1 (5 bases). This CDR3 has 15 amino acids. V lost 2 bases and J lost 0, with 11 bases in between. Germline V gene data show CDR1 as SGHTA and CDR2 as FQGTGA. CDR3: CASSLVGPVSYEQYF. The CDR3 DNA is TGTGCCAGCAGCTTAGTGGGGCCTGTCTCCTACGAGCAGTACTTC.

CDR3 region: CASSGQGPGNTIYF. Here the CDR3 DNA reads TGCGCCAGCAGCGGACAGGGCCCTGGAAACACCATATATTTT. J is TRBJ1-3 and V is TRBV4-3, with 8 bases matching TRBD1. The ends lost 5 bases at V and 2 bases at J; junction bases unmatched: 2. The germline V gene has CDR1 LGHNA and CDR2 YSLEER. This CDR3 is 14 amino acids long.

The rearrangement links TRBV19 to TRBJ2-2, with a tentative D call TRBD2 (5 bases). Germline V gene sequence: CDR1 LNHDA, CDR2 SQIVND (reference sequence). Trimming shortened V by 11 bases and J by 0 bases, and 13 bases separated the two germline ends. The CDR3 contains 14 residues. CDR3 loop: CASLAGANTGELFF. In nucleotides, the CDR3 is TGTGCCTCGTTGGCCGGGGCGAACACCGGGGAGCTGTTTTTT.

V is TRBV11-3 and J is TRBJ1-6, with D possibly matching TRBD1 (5 bases). CDR1 is SGHNT, CDR2 YENEEA, per germline. The CDR3 is 13 residues long. Between the trimmed V and J ends, which lost 2 bases and 8 bases, there was a span of 7 bases. The CDR3 loop reads CASSLQGHSPLHF. DNA of the CDR3: TGTGCCAGCAGCTTACAGGGCCATTCACCCCTCCACTTT.